The 18 T cell receptor beta chains below all came from one sample that was sequenced in a study of CD8 T cell repertoires and HIV-1 epitope variants. Method: immunoSEQ multiplex PCR; TCRdb's copy keeps in-frame clones and lacks some. The table lists 90,000 or so clones, 74% of them singletons, with roughly 25% in the top ten. The specimen sequenced was uncultured baseline CD8+ T cells from peripheral blood mononuclear cells (PBMCs). The source is a male donor with HIV.

This clone has more than one count but fewer than ten. This sequence joins TRBV5-1 and TRBJ2-5; unclear D gene. The CDR3 has 11 residues. Germline loops: CDR1 SGHRS, CDR2 YFSETQ. V was trimmed by 6 bases and J by 7 bases, leaving 10 bases between them. For the CDR3, the DNA is TGCGCCAGCACGTACGGATCGACCCAGTACTTC. This encodes CASTYGSTQYF.

This clone was recorded a few times. The chain employs TRBV14 and TRBJ2-7; 9 nucleotides line up with TRBD2. The CDR3 extends over 13 amino acids. Germline assignment: CDR1 SGHDN and CDR2 FVKESK. Trimming at V came to 4 bases and at J to 11 bases, leaving 9 bases not matched to a gene. The chain's CDR3 is CASSPGIAGEEYF. DNA of the CDR3: TGTGCCAGCAGCCCCGGGATAGCGGGGGAGGAGTACTTC.

V is TRBV9 and J is TRBJ2-1; D might be TRBD2 (6 bases). The CDR3 extends over 16 amino acids. Germline V gene data show CDR1 as SGDLS and CDR2 as YYNGEE. V lost 4 bases, J lost 6 bases, and 20 bases lay in between. The CDR3, as DNA: TGTGCCAGCAGCTTCATCGGGACTCCTGACCCCAATGAGCAGTTCTTC. This encodes CASSFIGTPDPNEQFF.

This chain joins TRBV6-6 and TRBJ2-5, with 12 bases that match TRBD2. The CDR3 is 15 amino acids. Looked up from germline, CDR1 is MNHNY and CDR2 is SVGAGI (reference sequence). V lost 6 bases, J lost 7 bases, and 9 bases stayed unmatched. CDR3 in amino acids: CASRSTSGGLGTQYF. The DNA of the CDR3 is TGTGCCAGCAGATCAACTAGCGGGGGGTTGGGGACCCAGTACTTC.

This sequence joins TRBV19 and TRBJ1-1; D perhaps matches TRBD1 (6 bases). From germline, CDR1 is LNHDA and CDR2 SQIVND (reference sequence). CDR3 size: 14 residues. V was shortened by 5 bases and J by 5 bases, with 15 bases between the two germline ends. CDR3 DNA: TGTGCCAGTAGTCCCTTCGAAAGGGGGACTGAAGCTTTCTTT. Protein: CASSPFERGTEAFF.

The genes are TRBV27 and TRBJ2-7; D not certain. Germline CDR1 MNHEY, CDR2 SMNVEV (reference sequence). V was pared by 1 base and J by 3 bases, with 10 bases between. The CDR3 length is 14 residues. DNA for the CDR3: TGTGCCAGCAGTTTATATGGACGGAACTACGAGCAGTACTTC. Residues: CASSLYGRNYEQYF.

In this sample, this clone turned up many times. The chain is built from TRBV5-1 and TRBJ2-7; D is possibly TRBD1 or TRBD2 (5 bases each). Trimming left V 0 bases short and J 6 bases short, with 13 bases between. This CDR3 comprises 14 residues. Germline CDR1 and CDR2: SGHRS and YFSETQ. The CDR3 nucleotides are TGCGCCAGCAGCTTGGACCAGGGACCCCTCGAGCAGTACTTC. It specifies CASSLDQGPLEQYF.

The V gene is TRBV2, the J gene TRBJ2-6; unclear D gene. CDR3 length: 15 amino acids. Trimming removed 1 base at V and 2 bases at J, with 6 bases between. The germline gives CDR1 SNHLY, CDR2 FYNNEI. This CDR3 is CASSEGVPGANVLTF. The CDR3 DNA reads TGTGCCAGCAGTGAAGGGGTGCCTGGGGCCAACGTCCTGACTTTC.

The rearrangement links TRBV5-4 to TRBJ1-4; D call uncertain. The CDR3 sequence is 16 residues long. The V and J ends lost 0 bases and 6 bases respectively, with 15 bases between them. The germline gives CDR1 SGHNT, CDR2 YYREEE (reference sequence). As DNA, the CDR3 is TGTGCCAGCAGCTTGGTCCCGGACCGTGGGGATGAAAAACTGTTTTTT. Protein: CASSLVPDRGDEKLFF.

The rearrangement links TRBV19 to TRBJ2-7; D unresolved. This CDR3 spans 15 amino acids. CDR1 is LNHDA, CDR2 SQIVND, per germline (reference sequence). Trimming pared 1 base from V and 3 bases from J, leaving 13 bases between. This chain's CDR3 is CASSIVPQPLYEQYF. CDR3 DNA: TGTGCCAGTAGTATAGTCCCCCAGCCTCTCTACGAGCAGTACTTC.

This rearrangement joins TRBV7-2 to TRBJ1-2; D perhaps matches TRBD1 (6 bases). Looked up from germline, CDR1 is SGHTA and CDR2 is FQGNSA. The CDR3 totals 14 residues. Trimming removed 5 bases at V and 2 bases at J, with 12 bases between. CDR3 sequence reads: CASSLGTHNYGYTF. The CDR3 DNA is TGTGCCAGCAGCCTAGGGACACACAACTATGGCTACACCTTC.

The V call is TRBV15, the J call TRBJ1-2; the D is unclear. CDR1 and CDR2 (germline): LNHNV, YYDKDF (reference sequence). V was cut by 0 bases and J by 8 bases, with 16 bases left in between. The CDR3 spans 15 residues. Here the CDR3 reads CATSRERGLGSGYTF. The DNA of the CDR3 is TGTGCCACCAGCAGAGAACGCGGGCTGGGCAGCGGCTACACCTTC.

This CDR3 reads CASSFNGADTQYF. For the CDR3, the DNA is TGTGCCAGCAGTTTCAACGGAGCAGATACGCAGTATTTT. J is TRBJ2-3 and V is TRBV28; no clear D. CDR3 size: 13 residues. Per the germline V gene, CDR1 is MDHEN and CDR2 is SYDVKM. Trimming removed 3 bases from V and 4 bases from J, with 8 bases in between.

This chain uses TRBV21-1 with TRBJ2-7; the table names TRBD1, a call not compared with the DNA. TRBV21-1 is designated a pseudogene. This CDR3 is built from 13 residues. The CDR3 here is CASITGGSYEQYF. The CDR3 region has the DNA TGTGCCAGCATTACAGGGGGCTCCTACGAGCAGTACTTC.

This clone showed up just once. This rearrangement joins TRBV15 to TRBJ2-4, with a weak D call TRBD2 (7 bases). Between the trimmed V and J ends, which lost 0 bases and 6 bases, there was a span of 30 bases. Germline V gene sequence: CDR1 LNHNV, CDR2 YYDKDF (reference sequence). This CDR3 comprises 21 residues. The CDR3 reads CATSRDVGSWGTQRGGNIQYF. DNA for the CDR3: TGTGCCACCAGCAGAGACGTCGGGTCGTGGGGCACACAAAGGGGGGGAAACATTCAGTACTTC.

This chain connects TRBV28 to TRBJ2-6, with a possible D match to TRBD1 (6 bases). Germline V gene data show CDR1 as MDHEN and CDR2 as SYDVKM. With 4 bases removed from V and 1 base from J, the gap between germline ends came to 14 bases. CDR3 length equals 17 residues. The CDR3 reads CASSSGHVGSGANVLTF. For the CDR3, the DNA is TGTGCCAGCAGTTCGGGACATGTGGGGTCTGGGGCCAACGTCCTGACTTTC.

There are a few counts of this clone. V gene TRBV11-2 combines with J gene TRBJ2-7, with no clear D. V was cut by 4 bases and J by 8 bases, with 15 bases left in between. The CDR3 is made up of 13 amino acids. CDR1 SGHAT and CDR2 FQNNGV come from the germline V gene. Here the CDR3 reads CASSSVASGQQYF. The CDR3 nucleotides are TGTGCCAGCAGCTCGGTCGCCTCAGGTCAGCAGTACTTC.

This sequence joins TRBV29-1 and TRBJ2-2, with D hard to call. There are 14 residues in the CDR3. Germline-derived CDR1 and CDR2 are SQVTM and ANQGSEA. V shed 0 bases and J shed 5 bases, with 10 bases lying between them. The CDR3 here is CSVEDGMGTGELFF. For the CDR3, the DNA is TGCAGCGTTGAAGATGGAATGGGAACCGGGGAGCTGTTTTTT.